Detailed here is one TCR beta chain. In its sample, this clonotype was seen a few times. No antigen is known for it. No base quality values were provided; no much bigger clone lies one nucleotide off. The sample's time point, from its label and the paper: pre-sensitization, week 0. This specimen's treatment or condition label, interpreted: therapeutic diphenylcyclopropenone sensitization with weekly scalp DPC. At every patch-test visit, the blood draw took place before the patch test was put on. Eligible patients were aged 18 to 70, diagnosed with alopecia, deemed suitable for DPC therapy, and excluded if pregnant. Total RNA was extracted from unfractionated whole blood that had been collected in Tempus Blood RNA tubes. The data stem from a study of human T cells and chemical hapten exposure (dated by TCRdb to the early 2020s). In the study overall: For sensitization, 2% DPC in acetone was applied to a roughly 2 cm by roughly 2 cm area of upper inner arm skin. Weekly therapeutic DPC doses were additionally applied to the scalp of patients throughout the roughly 23-week study period. Patch tests used Finn chambers with 0.01% DPC on the upper back, scored after 6 days by International Contact Dermatitis Research Group standards. Most of the patients in the cohort were female, and the cohort covered alopecia areata with under or over 50% scalp involvement, alopecia totalis and alopecia universalis. Libraries were pooled for sequencing, and variation in per-sample TCR yields was attributed mainly to small differences in library volumes within the pool. The study tracked peripheral blood TCR repertoire changes in vivo during primary and secondary sensitization to the hapten diphenylcyclopropenone (DPC) in alopecia patients. Patient blood was sampled pre-sensitization (week 0) and at 2, 6 and about 24 weeks after DPC sensitization. Around 29 alopecia patients provided blood for TCR sequencing at one to four time points (pre-sensitization, 2, 6 and 24 weeks). Points the paper makes about the study in general: Alopecia, a presumed autoimmune disease, was present in all patients, so the immune response of the patients might differ from that of healthy individuals. The number of PT1 expanded TCRs positively correlated with patch test score, significant at thresholds 8, 16 and 32 but not 4. Compared with pre-sensitization or healthy control sets, expanded TCRs formed significantly more large CDR3 similarity clusters, which is consistent with antigen-driven responses. DPC sensitization did not change how many TCRs were above 1 in 1000 frequency, and no evidence was found of alterations in global repertoire structure. After repeated subsampling, changes were observed in the strength of the expansion versus patch-test correlation and in the threshold at which the correlation became significant.

The library was obtained by RACE. Sequenced using a NextSeq 500. During library preparation, unique molecular identifiers were attached to individual cDNA molecules so that TCRs could be counted quantitatively and reproducibly. For every blood RNA sample, sequencing covered both the TCR alpha and TCR beta chains. Regarding the original processing steps: Samples had a median of roughly 87,000 TCRs, with a range from about 23,224 to 750,000. V, J and CDR3 annotation of the TCR reads was performed with the Decombinator software suite. To make PS versus PT1 abundance plots, every sample was subsampled to the same number of TCRs (28,000). TCRs were defined as expanded if absent before sensitization and observed at least eight times at the 2-week time point. TCRdb ran its own pipeline on the public reads, namely fastp trimming at Q25 and MiXCR clone calling, and kept in-frame beta chains. Entries that share a CDR3 protein sequence are merged under the most common genes and DNA. The V and J calls here are based on TCRdb, not the publication. The sample contains 240,000 or so distinct CDR3 sequences, about 8.6% of them found a single time. The ten largest make up about 2.5% of the sample.

From a lookup of the germline V gene, CDR1 and CDR2 are MNHEY and SVGEGT. Unmatched junction bases come to 9, with V trimmed by 3 bases and J by 3 bases. Counted from cysteine to phenylalanine, this CDR3 has 17 amino acids. Solely the CDR3 DNA is kept, with 51 bases framed from the first base. The rearranged chain carries TRBV6-2 or TRBV6-3 and TRBJ1-5, and TRBD1 matches 9 of the central bases. The TCR originated in a woman between 35 and 50 years old with alopecia areata. Some clones in this sample may be carry-over from other donors' samples. Sequencing was performed on whole blood, taken in connection with sensitization to the hapten diphenylcyclopropenone (DPC). This receptor has the CDR3 CASSYGTGRGANQPQHF. The DNA sequence is as follows: TGTGCCAGCAGTTATGGGACAGGGCGAGGGGCCAATCAGCCCCAGCATTTT.